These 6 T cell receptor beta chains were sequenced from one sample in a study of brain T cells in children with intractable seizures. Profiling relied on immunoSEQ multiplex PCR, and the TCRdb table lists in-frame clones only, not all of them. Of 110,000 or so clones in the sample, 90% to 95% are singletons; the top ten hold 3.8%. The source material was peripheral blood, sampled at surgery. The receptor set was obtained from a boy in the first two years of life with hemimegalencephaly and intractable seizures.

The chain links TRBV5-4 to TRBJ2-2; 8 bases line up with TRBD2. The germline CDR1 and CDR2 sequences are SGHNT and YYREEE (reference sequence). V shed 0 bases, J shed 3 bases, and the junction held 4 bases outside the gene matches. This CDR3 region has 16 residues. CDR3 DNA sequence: TGTGCCAGCAGCTTGGGAAGCGGGAGAGACACCGGGGAGCTGTTTTTT. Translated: CASSLGSGRDTGELFF.

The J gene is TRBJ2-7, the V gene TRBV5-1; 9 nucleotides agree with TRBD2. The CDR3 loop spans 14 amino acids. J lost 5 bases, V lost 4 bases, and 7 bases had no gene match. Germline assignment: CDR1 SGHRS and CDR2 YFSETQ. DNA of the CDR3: TGCGCCAGCAGCCGGGGTAGCGGGAGCCACGAGCAGTACTTC. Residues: CASSRGSGSHEQYF.

The DNA for the CDR3 is TGTGCCAGCAGCCGAGACAGGGGTGAGCTGTTTTTT. Its protein product is CASSRDRGELFF. The chain couples TRBV6-5 to TRBJ2-2; 8 bases fit TRBD1. The V gene's germline CDR1 is MNHEY and CDR2 SVGAGI. This CDR3 spans 12 amino acids. Trimming removed 6 bases from V and 11 bases from J; junction bases left unmatched: 5.

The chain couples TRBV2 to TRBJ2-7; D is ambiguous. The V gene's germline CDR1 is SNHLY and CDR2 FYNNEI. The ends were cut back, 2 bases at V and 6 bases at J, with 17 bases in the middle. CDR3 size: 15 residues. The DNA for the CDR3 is TGTGCCAGCAGTGAACAGCCGGCAGGTGGAGTCGAGCAGTACTTC. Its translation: CASSEQPAGGVEQYF.

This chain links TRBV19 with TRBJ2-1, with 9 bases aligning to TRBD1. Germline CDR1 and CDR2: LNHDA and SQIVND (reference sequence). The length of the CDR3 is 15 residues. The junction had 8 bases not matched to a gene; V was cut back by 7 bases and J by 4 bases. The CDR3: CASTRGGTGYNEQFF. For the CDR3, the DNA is TGTGCCAGTACGCGGGGTGGGACAGGGTACAATGAGCAGTTCTTC.

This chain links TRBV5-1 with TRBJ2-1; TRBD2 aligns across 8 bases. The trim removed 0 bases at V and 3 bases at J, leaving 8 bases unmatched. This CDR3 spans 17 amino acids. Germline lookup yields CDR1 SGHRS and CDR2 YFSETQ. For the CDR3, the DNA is TGCGCCAGCAGCTTGGGGGTCGAGCGGGGGCGCTACAATGAGCAGTTCTTC. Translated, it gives CASSLGVERGRYNEQFF.